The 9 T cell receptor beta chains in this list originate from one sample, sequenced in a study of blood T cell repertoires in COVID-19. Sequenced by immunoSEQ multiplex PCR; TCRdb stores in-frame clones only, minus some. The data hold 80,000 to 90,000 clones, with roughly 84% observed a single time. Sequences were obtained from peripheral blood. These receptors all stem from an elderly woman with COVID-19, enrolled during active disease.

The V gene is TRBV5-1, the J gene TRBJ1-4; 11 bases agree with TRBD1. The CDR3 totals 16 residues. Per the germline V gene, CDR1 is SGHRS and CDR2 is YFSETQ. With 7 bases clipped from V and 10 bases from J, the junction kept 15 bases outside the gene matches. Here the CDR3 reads CASHPGMDRGQTKLFF. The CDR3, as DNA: TGCGCCAGCCATCCTGGAATGGACAGGGGGCAAACAAAACTGTTTTTT.

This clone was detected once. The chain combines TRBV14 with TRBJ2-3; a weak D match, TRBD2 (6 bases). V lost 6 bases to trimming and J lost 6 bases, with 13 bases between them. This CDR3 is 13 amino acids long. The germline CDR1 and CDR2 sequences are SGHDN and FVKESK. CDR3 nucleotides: TGTGCCAGCAGAATAGCGGCTCGCGATACGCAGTATTTT. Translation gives CASRIAARDTQYF.

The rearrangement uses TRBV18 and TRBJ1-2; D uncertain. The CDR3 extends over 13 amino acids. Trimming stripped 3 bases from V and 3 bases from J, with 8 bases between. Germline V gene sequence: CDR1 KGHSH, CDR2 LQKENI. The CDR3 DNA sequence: TGTGCCAGCTCACCCACGGGTGACTATGGCTACACCTTC. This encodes CASSPTGDYGYTF.

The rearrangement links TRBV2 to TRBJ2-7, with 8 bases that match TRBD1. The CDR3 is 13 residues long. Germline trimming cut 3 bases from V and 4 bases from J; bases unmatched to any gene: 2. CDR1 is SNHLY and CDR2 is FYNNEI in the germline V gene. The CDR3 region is CASSDRGLYEQYF. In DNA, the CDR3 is TGTGCCAGCAGTGACAGGGGGCTTTACGAGCAGTACTTC.

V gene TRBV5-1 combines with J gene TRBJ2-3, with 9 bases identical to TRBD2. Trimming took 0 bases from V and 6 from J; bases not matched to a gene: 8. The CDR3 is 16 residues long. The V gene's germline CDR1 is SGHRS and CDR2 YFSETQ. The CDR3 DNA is TGCGCCAGCAGCTTGGTTGGGGCTGCGGGAGGGGATACGCAGTATTTT. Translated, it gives CASSLVGAAGGDTQYF.

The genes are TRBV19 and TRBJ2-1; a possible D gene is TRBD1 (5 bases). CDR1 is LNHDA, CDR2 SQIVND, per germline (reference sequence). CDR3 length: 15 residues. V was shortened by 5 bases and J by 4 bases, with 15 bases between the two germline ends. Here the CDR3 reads CASSVRQQNYNEQFF. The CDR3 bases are TGTGCCAGTAGTGTCCGACAGCAGAATTACAATGAGCAGTTCTTC.

CDR3 sequence (DNA): TGTGCCAGCAGTGATGCCCAGGGGGCAAGGGAGCGGTTCGGTACGCAGTATTTT. Protein sequence: CASSDAQGARERFGTQYF. J is TRBJ2-3 and V is TRBV6-1, with 8 bases lining up with TRBD1. CDR1 is MNHNS, CDR2 SASEGT, per germline. V dropped 3 bases and J dropped 8; count of bases not matched to a gene: 19. This CDR3 is 18 amino acids long.

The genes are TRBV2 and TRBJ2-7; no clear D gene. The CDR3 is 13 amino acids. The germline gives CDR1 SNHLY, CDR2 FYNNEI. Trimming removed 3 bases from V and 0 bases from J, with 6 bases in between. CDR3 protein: CASSDYGSYEQYF. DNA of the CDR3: TGTGCCAGCAGTGACTACGGCTCCTACGAGCAGTACTTC.

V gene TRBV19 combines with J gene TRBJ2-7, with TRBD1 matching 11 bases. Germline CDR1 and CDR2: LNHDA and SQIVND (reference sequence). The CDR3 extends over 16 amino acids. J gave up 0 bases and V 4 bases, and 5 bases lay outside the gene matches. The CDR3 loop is CASSTQGTGGSYEQYF. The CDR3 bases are TGTGCCAGTAGTACTCAAGGGACAGGGGGCTCCTACGAGCAGTACTTC.